The 7 T cell receptor beta chains below all came from one sample that was sequenced in a study of T cells after yellow fever vaccination. TCRdb reanalysed the 5' RACE reads using MiXCR and keeps one entry per CDR3 protein. The data show about 360,000 distinct CDR3 sequences, 6.2% seen once. This specimen consisted of PBMCs, obtained 5 days after the yellow fever booster vaccination. The receptors were gathered from a man aged 25 to 40 who received the YFV17D yellow fever vaccine.

The rearrangement links TRBV18 to TRBJ1-4; 9 bases are a match to TRBD1. This CDR3 is built from 15 residues. Losses at the gene ends were 5 bases for V and 8 bases for J; bases not matched to a gene: 9. The germline V gene has CDR1 KGHSH and CDR2 LQKENI. The CDR3 protein is CASSVLRDRDEKLFF. As DNA, the CDR3 is TGTGCCAGCTCAGTTCTCCGGGACAGGGACGAAAAACTGTTTTTT.

This clonotype was detected a few times. This sequence joins TRBV15 and TRBJ2-5, with a weak D call TRBD1 (6 bases). The V end lost 2 bases, the J end lost 2 bases, and 15 bases lay between the germline ends. There are 16 residues in the CDR3. Germline CDR1 LNHNV, CDR2 YYDKDF (reference sequence). The CDR3 nucleotides read TGTGCCACCAGCAGAAGACCGGGACACCAACAAGAGACCCAGTACTTC. It translates to CATSRRPGHQQETQYF. Filled out from reference TRBV15 and TRBJ2-5, the complete variable domain reads DAMVIQNPRYQVTQFGKPVTLSCSQTLNHNVMYWYQQKSSQAPKLLFHYYDKDFNNEADTPDNFQSRRPNTSFCFLDIRSPGLGDTAMYLCATSRRPGHQQETQYFGPGTRLLVL.

This chain uses TRBV29-1 with TRBJ2-3; 10 nucleotides align to TRBD2. Trimming removed 3 bases from V and 3 bases from J; junction bases left unmatched: 6. The CDR3 runs to 15 residues. Germline V gene lookup returns CDR1 SQVTM and CDR2 ANQGSEA. CDR3 nucleotides: TGCAGCGTTGACCTAGCGGGAGTAGGTACAGATACGCAGTATTTT. It specifies CSVDLAGVGTDTQYF.

This clonotype has only a few counts. The CDR3 DNA reads TGCAGTGCTAGTCCGGGACTTAGGTCCTACAATGAGCAGTTCTTC. Protein product: CSASPGLRSYNEQFF. The J gene is TRBJ2-1, the V gene TRBV20-1; D perhaps matches TRBD2 (6 bases). The ends were cut back, 3 bases at V and 1 base at J, with 13 bases in the middle. The germline gives CDR1 DFQATT, CDR2 SNEGSKA (reference sequence). The CDR3 covers 15 residues.

V is TRBV7-8 and J is TRBJ2-6; D is perhaps TRBD1 (5 bases). The ends were cut back, 5 bases at V and 4 bases at J, with 21 bases in the middle. Per the germline V gene, CDR1 is SGHVS and CDR2 is FQNEAQ. The CDR3 is made up of 18 amino acids. In nucleotides, the CDR3 is TGTGCCAGCAGCAAAAAAGGTCTGGGAAGGACAGGGGCCAACGTCCTGACTTTC. This translates into CASSKKGLGRTGANVLTF.

This clonotype was seen more than once but under ten times. The J gene is TRBJ2-1, the V gene TRBV18; D gene unclear. This CDR3 has 15 residues. Germline V gene sequence: CDR1 KGHSH, CDR2 LQKENI. Trimming removed 0 bases at V and 1 base at J, with 7 bases between. CDR3 DNA sequence: TGTGCCAGCTCACCACCGGTTCGGTCCTACAATGAGCAGTTCTTC. This codes for CASSPPVRSYNEQFF.

Only a few counts were recorded for this clonotype. This chain connects TRBV28 to TRBJ2-3; D gene ambiguous. The V and J ends lost 4 bases and 5 bases respectively, with 7 bases between them. The V gene's germline CDR1 is MDHEN and CDR2 SYDVKM. The CDR3 covers 12 residues. The DNA of the CDR3 is TGTGCCAGCAGTTATACAAGAGATACGCAGTATTTT. This encodes CASSYTRDTQYF.